This T cell receptor beta chain was sequenced in a study of cytomegalovirus exposure and HLA in healthy donors. Regarding this clone: The antigen remains unidentified.

Primers for the PCR totalled 60 Vbeta and 13 Jbeta. Measured with immunoSEQ multiplex PCR; TCRdb has only the in-frame clones, and not every one. Of over 150,000 clones listed, about four fifths are singletons. Study results and caveats: The investigators catalogued about 170 TCR beta chains as cytomegalovirus-associated.

Germline V gene data show CDR1 as SQVTM and CDR2 as ANQGSEA. Trimming cost V 7 bases and J 1 base; bases outside gene matches: 6. This CDR3 has 13 amino acids. Sequenced input: PBMCs. This chain links TRBV29-1 with TRBJ1-2; 7 bases line up with TRBD1. This sequence originates from a man aged 30 to 45 in good health and CMV-seropositive. The CDR3 is CSASRDSNYGYTF. DNA for the CDR3: TGCAGCGCGAGCCGGGACAGTAACTATGGCTACACCTTC.